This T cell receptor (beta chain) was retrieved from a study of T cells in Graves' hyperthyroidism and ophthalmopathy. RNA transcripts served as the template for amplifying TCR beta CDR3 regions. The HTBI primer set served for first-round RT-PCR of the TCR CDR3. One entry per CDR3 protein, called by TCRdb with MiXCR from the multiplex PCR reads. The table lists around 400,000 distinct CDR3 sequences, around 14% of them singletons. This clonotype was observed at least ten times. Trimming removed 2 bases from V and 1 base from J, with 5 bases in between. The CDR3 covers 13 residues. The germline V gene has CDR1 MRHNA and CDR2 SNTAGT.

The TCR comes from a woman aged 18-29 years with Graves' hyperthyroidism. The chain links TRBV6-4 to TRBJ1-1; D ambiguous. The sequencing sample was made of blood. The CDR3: CASSDGWNTEAFF. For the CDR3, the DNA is TGTGCCAGCAGTGACGGGTGGAACACTGAAGCTTTCTTT.